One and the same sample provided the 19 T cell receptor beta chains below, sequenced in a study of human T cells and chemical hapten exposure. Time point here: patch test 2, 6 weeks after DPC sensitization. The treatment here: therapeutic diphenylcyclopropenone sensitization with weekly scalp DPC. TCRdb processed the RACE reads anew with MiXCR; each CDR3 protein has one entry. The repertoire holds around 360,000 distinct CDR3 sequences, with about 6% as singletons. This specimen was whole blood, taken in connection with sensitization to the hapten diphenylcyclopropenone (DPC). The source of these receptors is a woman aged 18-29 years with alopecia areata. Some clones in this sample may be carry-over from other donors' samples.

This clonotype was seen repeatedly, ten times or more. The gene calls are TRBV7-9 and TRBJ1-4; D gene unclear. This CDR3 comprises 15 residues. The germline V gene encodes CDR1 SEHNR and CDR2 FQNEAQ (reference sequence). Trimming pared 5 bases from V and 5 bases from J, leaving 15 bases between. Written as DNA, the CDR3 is TGTGCCAGCAGCCCATCTGCCGGCCCAAATGAAAAACTGTTTTTT. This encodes CASSPSAGPNEKLFF.

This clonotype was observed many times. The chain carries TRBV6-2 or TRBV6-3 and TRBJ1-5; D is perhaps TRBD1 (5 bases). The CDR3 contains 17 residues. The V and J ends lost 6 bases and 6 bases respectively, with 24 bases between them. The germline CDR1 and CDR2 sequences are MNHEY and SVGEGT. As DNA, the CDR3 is TGTGCCAGCAGCTCCATTAAGGGACCGGCGGTTAGTCAGCCCCAGCATTTT. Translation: CASSSIKGPAVSQPQHF.

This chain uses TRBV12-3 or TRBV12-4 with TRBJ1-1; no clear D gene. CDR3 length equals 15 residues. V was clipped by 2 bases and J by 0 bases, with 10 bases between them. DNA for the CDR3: TGTGCCAGCAGTTTAAACTCATGGATGAACACTGAAGCTTTCTTT. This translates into CASSLNSWMNTEAFF.

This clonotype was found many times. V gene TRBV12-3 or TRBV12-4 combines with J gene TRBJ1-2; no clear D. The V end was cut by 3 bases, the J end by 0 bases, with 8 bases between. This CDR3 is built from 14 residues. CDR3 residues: CASSFGGSNYGYTF. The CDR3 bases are TGTGCCAGCAGTTTTGGCGGGTCTAACTATGGCTACACCTTC.

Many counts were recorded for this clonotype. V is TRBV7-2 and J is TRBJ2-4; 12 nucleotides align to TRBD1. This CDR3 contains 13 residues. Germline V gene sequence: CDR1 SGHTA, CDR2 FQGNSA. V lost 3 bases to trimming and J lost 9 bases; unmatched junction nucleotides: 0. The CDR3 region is CASSLGQGAIQYF. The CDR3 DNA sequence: TGTGCCAGCAGCTTGGGACAGGGGGCCATTCAGTACTTC.

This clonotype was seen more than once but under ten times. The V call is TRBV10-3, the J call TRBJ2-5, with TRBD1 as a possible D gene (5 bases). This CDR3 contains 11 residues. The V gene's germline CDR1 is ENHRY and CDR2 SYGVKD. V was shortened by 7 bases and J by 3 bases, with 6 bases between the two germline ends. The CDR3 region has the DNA TGTGCCATCAAAGGGGAAGAGACCCAGTACTTC. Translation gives CAIKGEETQYF.

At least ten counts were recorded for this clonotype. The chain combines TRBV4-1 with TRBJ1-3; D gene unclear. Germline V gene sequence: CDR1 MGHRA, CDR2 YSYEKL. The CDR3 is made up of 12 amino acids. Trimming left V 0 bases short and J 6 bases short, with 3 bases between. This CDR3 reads CASSQDENTIYF. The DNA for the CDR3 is TGCGCCAGCAGCCAAGATGAAAACACCATATATTTT.

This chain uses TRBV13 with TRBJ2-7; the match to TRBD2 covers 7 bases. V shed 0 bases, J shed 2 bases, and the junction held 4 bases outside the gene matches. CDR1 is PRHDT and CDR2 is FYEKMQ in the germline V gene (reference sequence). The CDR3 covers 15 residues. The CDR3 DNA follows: TGTGCCAGCAGCTTAGGTTCGGGGGGTCCCTACGAGCAGTACTTC. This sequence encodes CASSLGSGGPYEQYF.

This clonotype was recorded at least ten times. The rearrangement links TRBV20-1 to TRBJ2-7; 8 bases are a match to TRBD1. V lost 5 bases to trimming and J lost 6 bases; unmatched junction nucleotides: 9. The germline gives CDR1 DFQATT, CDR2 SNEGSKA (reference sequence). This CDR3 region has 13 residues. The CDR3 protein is CSAPRTGSGEQYF. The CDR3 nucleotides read TGCAGTGCTCCGCGGACAGGGTCCGGCGAGCAGTACTTC.

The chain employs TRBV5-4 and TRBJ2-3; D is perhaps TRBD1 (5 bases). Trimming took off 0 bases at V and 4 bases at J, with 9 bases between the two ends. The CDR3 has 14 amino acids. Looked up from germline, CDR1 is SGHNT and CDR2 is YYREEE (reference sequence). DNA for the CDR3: TGTGCCAGCAGCTTGGCGGAAGGGGCAGATACGCAGTATTTT. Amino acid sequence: CASSLAEGADTQYF.

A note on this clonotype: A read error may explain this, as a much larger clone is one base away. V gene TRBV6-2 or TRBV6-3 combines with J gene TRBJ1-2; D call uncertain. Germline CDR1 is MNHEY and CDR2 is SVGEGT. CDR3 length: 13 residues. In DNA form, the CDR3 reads TGTGCCAGCAGTTATGACGGAACCTATAGCTACACCTTC. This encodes CASSYDGTYSYTF.

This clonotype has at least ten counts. The CDR3 bases are TGTGCCAGTAGTATGAGAAGGATTCGTCAGCCCCAGCATTTT. Amino acids: CASSMRRIRQPQHF. The rearrangement uses TRBV19 and TRBJ1-5, with D unresolved. Germline CDR1 reads LNHDA; CDR2 reads SQIVND (reference sequence). The CDR3 is 14 residues long. The V gene lost 3 bases and the J gene lost 6 bases, with 12 bases spanning the gap.

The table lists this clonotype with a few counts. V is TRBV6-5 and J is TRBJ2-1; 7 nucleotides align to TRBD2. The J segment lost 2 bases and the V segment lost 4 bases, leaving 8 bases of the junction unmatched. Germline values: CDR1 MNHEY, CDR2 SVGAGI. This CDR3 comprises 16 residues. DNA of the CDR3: TGTGCCAGCAGTTCCTCTAGCGGAGGTCCCTACAATGAGCAGTTCTTC. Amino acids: CASSSSSGGPYNEQFF.

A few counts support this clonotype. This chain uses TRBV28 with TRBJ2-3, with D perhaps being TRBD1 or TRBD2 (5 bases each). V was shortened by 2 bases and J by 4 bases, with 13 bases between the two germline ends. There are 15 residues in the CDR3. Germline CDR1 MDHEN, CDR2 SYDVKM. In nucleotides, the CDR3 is TGTGCCAGCAGTTTAGGGGGTACTCGCCCAGATACGCAGTATTTT. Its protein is CASSLGGTRPDTQYF.

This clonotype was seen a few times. CDR3 residues: CASSGFRDPNSPLHF. DNA of the CDR3: TGTGCCAGCAGCGGGTTCCGGGACCCCAATTCACCCCTCCACTTT. The gene calls are TRBV11-2 and TRBJ1-6; D perhaps matches TRBD1 (5 bases). Trimming cost V 5 bases and J 7 bases, with 15 bases left between them. The CDR3 sequence is 15 residues long. Looked up from germline, CDR1 is SGHAT and CDR2 is FQNNGV. Combining the CDR3 with reference TRBV11-2 and TRBJ1-6 gives the whole variable domain EAGVAQSPRYKIIEKRQSVAFWCNPISGHATLYWYQQILGQGPKLLIQFQNNGVVDDSQLPKDRFSAERLKGVDSTLKIQPAKLEDSAVYLCASSGFRDPNSPLHFGNGTRLTVT.

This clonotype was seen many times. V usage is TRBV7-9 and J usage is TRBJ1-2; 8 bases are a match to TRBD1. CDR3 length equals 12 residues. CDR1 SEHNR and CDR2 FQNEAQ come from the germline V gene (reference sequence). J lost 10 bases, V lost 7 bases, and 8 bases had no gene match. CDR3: CASTPQTGDYTF. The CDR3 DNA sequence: TGTGCCAGCACCCCTCAGACAGGGGACTACACCTTC.

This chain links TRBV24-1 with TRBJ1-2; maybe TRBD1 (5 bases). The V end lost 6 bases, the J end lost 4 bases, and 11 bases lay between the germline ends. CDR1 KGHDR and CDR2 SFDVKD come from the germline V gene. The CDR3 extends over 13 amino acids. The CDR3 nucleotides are TGTGCCACCAGTTACGGGGCCTTCTATGGCTACACCTTC. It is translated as CATSYGAFYGYTF.

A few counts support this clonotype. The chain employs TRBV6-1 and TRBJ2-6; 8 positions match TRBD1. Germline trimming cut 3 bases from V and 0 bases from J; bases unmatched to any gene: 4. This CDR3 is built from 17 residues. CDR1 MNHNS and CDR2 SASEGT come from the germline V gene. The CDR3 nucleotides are TGTGCCAGCAGTGATCGGACAGGGAGCTCTGGGGCCAACGTCCTGACTTTC. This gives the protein CASSDRTGSSGANVLTF.

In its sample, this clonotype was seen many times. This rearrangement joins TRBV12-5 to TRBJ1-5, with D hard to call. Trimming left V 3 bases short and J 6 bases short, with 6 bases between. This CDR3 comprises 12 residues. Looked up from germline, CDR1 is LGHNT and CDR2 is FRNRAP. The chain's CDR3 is CASGFGIQPQHF. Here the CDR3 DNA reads TGTGCTAGTGGTTTTGGAATTCAGCCCCAGCATTTT.